This T cell receptor beta chain is from a study of early T cells in non-severe SARS-CoV-2 infection. Study overall: Chains from this unsorted whole-blood bulk RNA could not be paired. Study-level points and caveats: Lookups in VDJdb leaned toward anti-spike CD8 responses and missed private and CD4 specificities.

This clonotype was counted at least ten times. Its antigen is unknown. Individual cDNA molecules were tagged with unique molecular identifiers. In TCRdb, the 5' RACE reads were re-called with MiXCR into one record per CDR3 protein. The profile covers around 82,000 distinct CDR3 sequences, with around 11% appearing a single time and 4.7% taken by the ten largest. V lost 1 base, J lost 0 bases, and 6 bases stayed unmatched. CDR1 SGHTA and CDR2 FQGNSA come from the germline V gene. The CDR3 totals 17 residues. The sample comprised whole blood. J is TRBJ2-1 and V is TRBV7-2; 7 positions match TRBD2. The source of this sequence is an adult who was a healthcare worker with PCR-confirmed SARS-CoV-2 infection or an uninfected control (not recorded which). The DNA of the CDR3 is TGTGCCAGCAGCTTAGTTCGGCTAGCGGACTCCTACAATGAGCAGTTCTTC. Protein sequence: CASSLVRLADSYNEQFF.